The 31 T cell receptor beta chains presented below share a single source sample, sequenced in a study of blood T cell repertoires in COVID-19. The data were produced by immunoSEQ multiplex PCR, yet TCRdb's version contains in-frame clones alone and is incomplete. The sample includes more than 200,000 clones, roughly nine tenths of them seen just once. Sample: peripheral blood. These receptors all stem from a man between 65 and 79 years old with acute or convalescent COVID-19.

The table lists this clone with a few counts. The CDR3 reads CASSFSALGGEYF. The CDR3 nucleotides read TGTGCCAGCAGCTTCAGCGCCCTGGGGGGGGAATACTTC. The V call is TRBV7-2, the J call TRBJ2-7; 7 nucleotides line up with TRBD2. Germline loops: CDR1 SGHTA, CDR2 FQGNSA. The CDR3 totals 13 residues. V lost 3 bases to trimming and J lost 13 bases; unmatched junction nucleotides: 12.

V gene TRBV7-3 combines with J gene TRBJ2-3; 8 bases are a match to TRBD2. Germline loops: CDR1 SGHTA, CDR2 FQGTGA. The CDR3 totals 15 residues. Trimming at V came to 6 bases and at J to 4 bases, leaving 9 bases not matched to a gene. The CDR3 bases are TGTGCCAGCAGGTCGAGCGGGAGTCCCGCAGATACGCAGTATTTT. Translated: CASRSSGSPADTQYF.

The chain has TRBV5-6 and TRBJ1-4; no definite D call. This CDR3 region has 15 residues. Germline CDR1 is SGHDT and CDR2 is YYEEEE. With 0 bases removed from V and 3 bases from J, the gap between germline ends came to 9 bases. The CDR3 region is CASSLVARSNEKLFF. The CDR3, as DNA: TGTGCCAGCAGCTTGGTAGCGAGGTCTAATGAAAAACTGTTTTTT.

This sequence joins TRBV4-2 and TRBJ1-4; D possibly corresponds to TRBD1 (6 bases). Trimming pared 2 bases from V and 3 bases from J, leaving 13 bases between. Germline V lookup: CDR1 LGHNA, CDR2 YNFKEQ. CDR3 length: 16 residues. The CDR3 sequence: CASSQREQGANEKLFF. CDR3 nucleotide sequence: TGTGCCAGCAGCCAACGCGAACAGGGTGCTAATGAAAAACTGTTTTTT.

The chain employs TRBV19 and TRBJ2-7; D may be TRBD2 (5 bases). V was trimmed by 6 bases and J by 3 bases, leaving 9 bases between them. The germline V gene encodes CDR1 LNHDA and CDR2 SQIVND (reference sequence). This CDR3 is 12 amino acids long. CDR3: CASSPGGYEQYF. In nucleotides, the CDR3 is TGTGCCAGTAGCCCCGGAGGCTACGAGCAGTACTTC.

J is TRBJ2-1 and V is TRBV19, with D tentatively TRBD2 (6 bases). Trimming shortened V by 8 bases and J by 2 bases, and 19 bases separated the two germline ends. Germline V gene data show CDR1 as LNHDA and CDR2 as SQIVND (reference sequence). This CDR3 is built from 16 residues. The CDR3 here is CASFNRLGGTYNEQFF. The CDR3 region has the DNA TGTGCCAGTTTCAATAGACTAGGTGGGACCTACAATGAGCAGTTCTTC.

The V call is TRBV5-6, the J call TRBJ2-3; perhaps TRBD1 as D (5 bases). From germline, CDR1 is SGHDT and CDR2 YYEEEE. The CDR3 contains 15 residues. V gave up 1 base and J gave up 2 bases, with 11 bases separating them. CDR3 nucleotide sequence: TGTGCCAGCAGCTTGAGGACAACGATCACAGATACGCAGTATTTT. As protein: CASSLRTTITDTQYF.

The chain uses TRBV6-2 or TRBV6-3 and TRBJ1-5, with D possibly being TRBD1 (5 bases). CDR3 length: 12 amino acids. Germline values: CDR1 MNHEY, CDR2 SVGEGT. Trimming stripped 4 bases from V and 9 bases from J, with 10 bases between. The CDR3 DNA reads as TGTGCCAGCAGTTTACAGGTAGGGCCCCAGCATTTT. This codes for CASSLQVGPQHF.

The chain links TRBV19 to TRBJ2-2; no firm D call. The CDR3 has 11 amino acids. Germline V gene lookup returns CDR1 LNHDA and CDR2 SQIVND (reference sequence). V dropped 3 bases and J dropped 8 bases, with 4 bases sitting between them. CDR3: CASSIPGELFF. CDR3 coding DNA: TGTGCCAGTAGTATCCCTGGGGAGCTGTTTTTT.

The chain carries TRBV7-2 and TRBJ2-7, with D unresolved. Trimming cost V 5 bases and J 2 bases, with 16 bases left between them. This CDR3 is built from 15 residues. The germline V gene encodes CDR1 SGHTA and CDR2 FQGNSA. The CDR3 is CASSQIPHSTYEQYF. The DNA of the CDR3 is TGTGCCAGCAGCCAAATACCCCACAGTACCTACGAGCAGTACTTC.

J is TRBJ1-2 and V is TRBV7-2, with 7 bases that match TRBD1. The ends lost 3 bases at V and 2 bases at J; junction bases unmatched: 6. The CDR3 is 15 amino acids. The germline CDR1 and CDR2 sequences are SGHTA and FQGNSA. The CDR3 loop is CASSLSGQVNYGYTF. Here the CDR3 DNA reads TGTGCCAGCAGCTTGTCCGGACAGGTCAACTATGGCTACACCTTC.

The rearrangement links TRBV20-1 to TRBJ2-7, with D possibly being TRBD1 (5 bases). There are 12 residues in the CDR3. CDR1 DFQATT and CDR2 SNEGSKA come from the germline V gene (reference sequence). V lost 3 bases and J lost 7, with 13 bases in between. The CDR3 nucleotides read TGCAGTGCTAGTGCAGGGCGTGAAGAGCAGTACTTC. Amino acids: CSASAGREEQYF.

The chain has TRBV5-1 and TRBJ2-7, with TRBD2 matching over 13 bases. Germline lookup yields CDR1 SGHRS and CDR2 YFSETQ. The CDR3 is 16 amino acids. V shed 3 bases, J shed 5 bases, and the junction held 8 bases outside the gene matches. CDR3 sequence reads: CASSSGLAGVRNEQYF. The CDR3 bases are TGCGCCAGCAGCTCCGGACTAGCGGGAGTTCGGAACGAGCAGTACTTC.

This sequence joins TRBV19 and TRBJ1-5, with D tentatively TRBD1 (6 bases). CDR3 length: 16 amino acids. Germline CDR1 LNHDA, CDR2 SQIVND (reference sequence). Trimming took off 8 bases at V and 4 bases at J, with 21 bases between the two ends. The CDR3 spells CASGKTSGVRNQPQHF. The CDR3 bases are TGTGCCAGTGGAAAAACCTCAGGGGTACGAAATCAGCCCCAGCATTTT.

This clone was observed a single time. J is TRBJ1-2 and V is TRBV27, with D tentatively TRBD1 (6 bases). The CDR3 length is 13 residues. Germline V gene data show CDR1 as MNHEY and CDR2 as SMNVEV (reference sequence). Trimming left V 6 bases short and J 7 bases short, with 15 bases between. The CDR3 DNA reads TGTGCCAGCAGACACTCAGGGGAAGGTGGCTACACCTTC. Its translation is CASRHSGEGGYTF.

The chain carries TRBV3-1 (or the pseudogene TRBV3-2) and TRBJ1-6; a weak D match, TRBD1 (6 bases). The CDR3 is made up of 19 amino acids. Trimming shortened V by 0 bases and J by 5 bases, and 20 bases separated the two germline ends. Germline V gene lookup returns CDR1 LGHDT and CDR2 YNNKEL (reference sequence). The CDR3 coding sequence is TGTGCCAGCAGCCAAGAGGGGCTGGAGGACAGAGCCGATAATTCACCCCTCCACTTT. Translated: CASSQEGLEDRADNSPLHF.

The chain recombines TRBV7-5 with TRBJ2-1; whether TRBD2, the table's D call, matches the DNA was not checked. TRBV7-5 is given as a pseudogene. This CDR3 region has 18 residues. CDR3 sequence (DNA): TGTGTCAGAAGCCGGTCGCTAGCGGGAGGCCCACCTTGCAATGAGCAGTTCTTC. Translating it yields CVRSRSLAGGPPCNEQFF.

The V gene is TRBV20-1, the J gene TRBJ2-7; 8 bases are a match to TRBD1. Per the germline V gene, CDR1 is DFQATT and CDR2 is SNEGSKA (reference sequence). This CDR3 has 11 residues. V lost 8 bases, J lost 6 bases, and 6 bases stayed unmatched. The CDR3: CSHDRGGEQYF. CDR3 bases: TGCAGTCACGACAGGGGTGGCGAGCAGTACTTC.

V gene TRBV18 combines with J gene TRBJ2-5; 8 positions agree with TRBD2. This CDR3 has 16 residues. Germline values: CDR1 KGHSH, CDR2 LQKENI. V dropped 1 base and J dropped 4; count of bases not matched to a gene: 8. The CDR3 region has the DNA TGTGCCAGCTCACCACGTGCTAGCGGGTCAAGAGAGACCCAGTACTTC. This gives the protein CASSPRASGSRETQYF.

The chain employs TRBV13 and TRBJ2-3; D is ambiguous. This CDR3 is 15 amino acids long. Trimming took off 5 bases at V and 0 bases at J, with 12 bases between the two ends. Germline CDR1 reads PRHDT; CDR2 reads FYEKMQ (reference sequence). The CDR3 sequence: CASSQKPLSTDTQYF. In DNA form, the CDR3 reads TGTGCCAGCAGCCAAAAGCCCCTTAGCACAGATACGCAGTATTTT.

V gene TRBV5-5 combines with J gene TRBJ2-3; a weak D match, TRBD2 (6 bases). The germline V gene encodes CDR1 SGHKS and CDR2 YYEKEE (reference sequence). The CDR3 spans 16 residues. The ends were cut back, 2 bases at V and 6 bases at J, with 19 bases in the middle. The CDR3 region is CASSFRRLARGDTQYF. In DNA, the CDR3 is TGTGCCAGCAGCTTCCGGCGCCTAGCGAGAGGGGATACGCAGTATTTT. Together with reference TRBV5-5 and TRBJ2-3, the CDR3 gives the full variable domain: DAGVTQSPTHLIKTRGQQVTLRCSPISGHKSVSWYQQVLGQGPQFIFQYYEKEERGRGNFPDRFSARQFPNYSSELNVNALLLGDSALYLCASSFRRLARGDTQYFGPGTRLTVL.

The chain employs TRBV15 and TRBJ1-1; D unclear. Germline V gives CDR1 LNHNV, CDR2 YYDKDF (reference sequence). V was cut by 0 bases and J by 3 bases, with 11 bases left in between. The CDR3 has 15 amino acids. The CDR3 DNA follows: TGTGCCACCAGCAGAGATCCGGGATTAGACACTGAAGCTTTCTTT. It yields the protein CATSRDPGLDTEAFF.

V is TRBV18 and J is TRBJ2-7; 12 nucleotides align to TRBD1. The CDR3 spans 15 residues. V shed 6 bases and J 5 bases; nucleotides not matched to a gene: 8. Per the germline V gene, CDR1 is KGHSH and CDR2 is LQKENI. CDR3 loop: CASSLGTGGIDEQYF. The CDR3 DNA reads as TGTGCCAGCTCGCTCGGGACAGGGGGCATCGACGAGCAGTACTTC.

The chain links TRBV4-3 to TRBJ2-2; possible D gene TRBD1, 5 bases. Trimming removed 1 base at V and 0 bases at J, with 6 bases between. CDR1 and CDR2 (germline): LGHNA, YSLEER. CDR3 size: 15 residues. CDR3 nucleotides: TGCGCCAGCAGCCAAGGACAGACGAACACCGGGGAGCTGTTTTTT. Translated, it gives CASSQGQTNTGELFF.

V is TRBV18 and J is TRBJ1-6; 8 bases are shared with TRBD1. CDR1 KGHSH and CDR2 LQKENI come from the germline V gene. The V segment lost 5 bases and the J segment 7 bases; nucleotides outside the gene matches: 7. The CDR3 has 15 amino acids. CDR3 in amino acids: CASSSGTGLNSPLHF. CDR3 bases: TGTGCCAGCTCATCGGGGACAGGACTCAATTCACCCCTCCACTTT.

The rearrangement joins TRBV28 to TRBJ2-7; 9 bases are a match to TRBD1. The CDR3 runs 14 residues. Germline V gene sequence: CDR1 MDHEN, CDR2 SYDVKM. With V trimmed by 4 bases and J by 2 bases, 3 bases remained unmatched. CDR3 sequence reads: CASSSGTGTYEQYF. CDR3 in DNA: TGTGCCAGCAGTTCCGGGACAGGGACCTACGAGCAGTACTTC.

The gene calls are TRBV7-9 and TRBJ2-6; D is unclear. Per the germline V gene, CDR1 is SEHNR and CDR2 is FQNEAQ (reference sequence). The CDR3 extends over 13 amino acids. Between the trimmed V and J ends, which lost 11 bases and 7 bases, there was a span of 15 bases. The CDR3: CAGSRGEANVLTF. CDR3 nucleotides: TGTGCCGGATCACGCGGTGAAGCCAACGTCCTGACTTTC.

This clone was seen more than once but under ten times. The J gene is TRBJ2-5, the V gene TRBV6-1; 7 nucleotides align to TRBD1. CDR1 is MNHNS and CDR2 is SASEGT in the germline V gene. This CDR3 region has 15 residues. The trim removed 2 bases at V and 4 bases at J, leaving 7 bases unmatched. Here the CDR3 DNA reads TGTGCCAGCAGTGAATTTAAAGGGGGCGGAGAGACCCAGTACTTC. It translates to CASSEFKGGGETQYF.

This sequence joins TRBV13 and TRBJ1-1; 10 positions match TRBD1. Germline CDR1 and CDR2: PRHDT and FYEKMQ (reference sequence). The CDR3 has 15 amino acids. V lost 5 bases and J lost 4; bases outside the gene matches: 7. The CDR3 sequence: CASSTTWTGGTEAFF. The CDR3 region has the DNA TGTGCCAGCAGCACTACTTGGACAGGGGGCACTGAAGCTTTCTTT.

This rearrangement joins TRBV19 to TRBJ1-1; 8 bases match TRBD1. CDR1 and CDR2 from the germline V gene are LNHDA and SQIVND (reference sequence). V lost 3 bases to trimming and J lost 0 bases; unmatched junction nucleotides: 12. This CDR3 has 18 amino acids. Here the CDR3 reads CASSMHNTVGQVNTEAFF. The CDR3, as DNA: TGTGCCAGTAGTATGCACAATACAGTGGGACAGGTGAACACTGAAGCTTTCTTT.

The V and J genes are TRBV3-1 (or the pseudogene TRBV3-2) and TRBJ2-2; 11 nucleotides match TRBD1. This CDR3 is built from 15 residues. Unmatched junction bases numbered 4, after V lost 4 bases and J lost 6 bases. Germline CDR1 and CDR2: LGHDT and YNNKEL (reference sequence). The CDR3 bases are TGTGCCAGCAGCCGCCTGGACAGGGGGCCCGGGGAGCTGTTTTTT. It encodes CASSRLDRGPGELFF.